These 25 T cell receptor beta chains were all obtained from the same sample, sequenced in a study of T-cell reconstitution after alpha-beta-depleted transplantation in children. Unique molecular identifiers were used to barcode this TCRbeta library. One entry per CDR3 protein results from TCRdb running MiXCR on the PCR reads. The sample consists of approximately 400,000 distinct CDR3 sequences, approximately 11% of them appearing once. Sequences were derived from PBMCs from the stem cell graft donor, sampled from the stem cell graft. These receptors were obtained from a human donor who donated a stem cell graft to a child with acute myeloid leukemia.

The chain uses TRBV9 and TRBJ2-1; possibly TRBD1 or TRBD2 for D (6 bases each). The CDR3 consists of 15 residues. CDR1 SGDLS and CDR2 YYNGEE come from the germline V gene. The V end lost 4 bases, the J end lost 2 bases, and 13 bases lay between the germline ends. The CDR3 nucleotides are TGTGCCAGCAGCATATCGGGGGCCGCCTACAATGAGCAGTTCTTC. Its translation: CASSISGAAYNEQFF.

This clonotype was counted a few times. This chain uses TRBV2 with TRBJ1-4, with 9 bases fitting TRBD1. The CDR3 covers 15 residues. V gave up 6 bases and J gave up 3 bases; unmatched junction bases: 5. Germline V gene lookup returns CDR1 SNHLY and CDR2 FYNNEI. CDR3 amino acids: CASSGTGSANEKLFF. As DNA, the CDR3 is TGTGCCAGCAGCGGGACAGGGAGCGCTAATGAAAAACTGTTTTTT.

This clonotype was seen ten or more times. This rearrangement joins TRBV12-3 or TRBV12-4 to TRBJ2-5; 7 nucleotides line up with TRBD1. The CDR3 runs to 14 residues. V shed 5 bases, J shed 1 base, and the junction held 4 bases outside the gene matches. Here the CDR3 reads CASSQTGSQETQYF. CDR3 in DNA: TGTGCCAGCAGTCAGACAGGGTCCCAAGAGACCCAGTACTTC.

The chain employs TRBV12-5 and TRBJ1-1; 9 bases align to TRBD1. CDR3 length equals 15 residues. Looked up from germline, CDR1 is LGHNT and CDR2 is FRNRAP. Losses at the gene ends were 2 bases for V and 11 bases for J; bases not matched to a gene: 12. CDR3 residues: CASGLFRGQGGSAFF. DNA of the CDR3: TGTGCTAGTGGTTTGTTCAGGGGACAGGGTGGGTCTGCTTTCTTT.

This clonotype was seen more than once but under ten times. The DNA for the CDR3 is TGTGCCAGCAGAAGAGGGGACTCCTACGAGCAGTACTTC. Amino acid sequence: CASRRGDSYEQYF. The chain employs TRBV7-2 and TRBJ2-7; D is possibly TRBD1 or TRBD2 (5 bases each). Germline CDR1 SGHTA, CDR2 FQGNSA. The CDR3 totals 13 residues. V gave up 6 bases and J gave up 0 bases, with 9 bases separating them.

This clonotype has at least ten counts. This chain links TRBV2 with TRBJ1-5; TRBD1 matches at 8 bases. V shed 3 bases, J shed 6 bases, and the junction held 10 bases outside the gene matches. The CDR3 runs 16 residues. Germline lookup yields CDR1 SNHLY and CDR2 FYNNEI. CDR3 residues: CASSDLRGRAGQPQHF. The CDR3 DNA sequence: TGTGCCAGCAGTGACCTCAGGGGGCGCGCGGGTCAGCCCCAGCATTTT.

This clonotype occurred a few times. The genes are TRBV7-2 and TRBJ2-3; 14 bases are a match to TRBD2. The CDR3 sequence is 17 residues long. From germline, CDR1 is SGHTA and CDR2 FQGNSA. J lost 6 bases, V lost 0 bases, and 5 bases had no gene match. CDR3 sequence (DNA): TGTGCCAGCAGCTTAGCTCCCTGGACTAGCGGGGGGGATACGCAGTATTTT. Amino acids: CASSLAPWTSGGDTQYF.

The chain joins TRBV5-1 to TRBJ2-3; a possible D gene is TRBD2 (6 bases). Trimming took 5 bases from V and 4 from J, leaving 14 bases between them. The V gene's germline CDR1 is SGHRS and CDR2 YFSETQ. The CDR3 extends over 14 amino acids. The CDR3 reads CASRASASSDTQYF. The CDR3 bases are TGCGCCAGCAGGGCTAGCGCGAGCTCAGATACGCAGTATTTT.

This sequence joins TRBV6-1 and TRBJ2-5; 9 nucleotides align to TRBD2. J was trimmed by 3 bases and V by 2 bases; bases with no gene match: 10. From germline, CDR1 is MNHNS and CDR2 SASEGT. This CDR3 is 17 amino acids long. The CDR3 loop reads CASSEWGSGGPEETQYF. The CDR3 coding sequence is TGTGCCAGCAGTGAATGGGGTAGCGGGGGTCCGGAAGAGACCCAGTACTTC.

This clonotype appeared a few times. The chain uses TRBV6-1 and TRBJ1-2, with D possibly TRBD1 on 6 matching bases. Germline V gives CDR1 MNHNS, CDR2 SASEGT. The CDR3 is 17 amino acids. The V end lost 6 bases, the J end lost 0 bases, and 20 bases lay between the germline ends. The CDR3 loop is CASRSSRTAAPNYGYTF. CDR3 nucleotides: TGTGCCAGCAGAAGCTCTCGGACAGCCGCTCCTAACTATGGCTACACCTTC.

This clonotype appeared a few times. This chain uses TRBV10-2 with TRBJ2-6; D may correspond to TRBD1 or TRBD2 (5 bases each). Germline V lookup: CDR1 WSHSY, CDR2 SAAADI. Trimming shortened V by 7 bases and J by 2 bases, and 15 bases separated the two germline ends. The CDR3 consists of 16 residues. The CDR3 DNA reads as TGCGCCAGCAAAGCCGGACCGGGACCTGGGGCCAACGTCCTGACTTTC. Encoded protein: CASKAGPGPGANVLTF.

The DNA for the CDR3 is TGCAGTGCTAGAGATGGGACAGGGAGTGAAAAACTGTTTTTT. This sequence encodes CSARDGTGSEKLFF. The chain uses TRBV20-1 and TRBJ1-4; 9 bases line up with TRBD1. Germline V gene lookup returns CDR1 DFQATT and CDR2 SNEGSKA (reference sequence). Germline trimming cut 0 bases from V and 7 bases from J; bases unmatched to any gene: 3. The length of the CDR3 is 14 residues.

This clonotype was recorded a few times. The chain uses TRBV6-5 and TRBJ2-5; D is possibly TRBD1 (6 bases). The CDR3 sequence is 15 residues long. In germline, CDR1 is MNHEY, CDR2 SVGAGI. Trimming took off 2 bases at V and 2 bases at J, with 12 bases between the two ends. DNA of the CDR3: TGTGCCAGCAGTTACACAGGGAGTGGACAAGAGACCCAGTACTTC. Protein product: CASSYTGSGQETQYF.

The V call is TRBV7-8, the J call TRBJ2-7, with TRBD2 matching over 9 bases. Germline lookup yields CDR1 SGHVS and CDR2 FQNEAQ. V dropped 4 bases and J dropped 5; count of bases not matched to a gene: 12. The CDR3 sequence is 16 residues long. This chain's CDR3 is CASSSEPGLAVDEQYF. As DNA, the CDR3 is TGTGCCAGCAGCTCCGAACCGGGACTAGCTGTGGACGAGCAGTACTTC.

This clonotype was picked up many times. The rearrangement joins TRBV29-1 to TRBJ2-3; D is unclear. With 5 bases removed from V and 8 bases from J, the gap between germline ends came to 17 bases. Per the germline V gene, CDR1 is SQVTM and CDR2 is ANQGSEA. The CDR3 consists of 13 residues. The CDR3 nucleotides are TGCAGCGTTCGCACCCCCGTGGCCACTACGCAGTATTTT. Translated: CSVRTPVATTQYF.

This rearrangement joins TRBV7-9 to TRBJ2-1; TRBD1 or TRBD2 may be the D gene (5 bases each). V shed 5 bases and J shed 5 bases, with 22 bases lying between them. The CDR3 loop spans 17 amino acids. CDR1 SEHNR and CDR2 FQNEAQ come from the germline V gene (reference sequence). The CDR3 sequence is CASSASKGTQGHNEQFF. In nucleotides, the CDR3 is TGTGCCAGCAGCGCTAGCAAGGGGACCCAAGGCCACAATGAGCAGTTCTTC.

The chain has TRBV15 and TRBJ2-1, with TRBD2 as a possible D gene (6 bases). V was shortened by 5 bases and J by 5 bases, with 16 bases between the two germline ends. CDR1 and CDR2 (germline): LNHNV, YYDKDF (reference sequence). This CDR3 region has 15 residues. CDR3 residues: CATSPTPSGDNEQFF. In nucleotides, the CDR3 is TGTGCCACCAGCCCTACCCCGTCGGGGGACAATGAGCAGTTCTTC.

The table lists this clonotype with many counts. The chain combines TRBV6-1 with TRBJ2-7; 12 nucleotides agree with TRBD2. V was pared by 4 bases and J by 4 bases, with 5 bases of the junction left unmatched. Germline values: CDR1 MNHNS, CDR2 SASEGT. This CDR3 comprises 15 residues. The CDR3 loop is CASSVLLAGGYEQYV. The CDR3 bases are TGTGCCAGCAGTGTCTTACTAGCGGGGGGTTACGAGCAGTACGTC.

This clonotype was seen a handful of times. V and J are TRBV12-3 or TRBV12-4 and TRBJ2-4, with D hard to call. The V and J ends lost 8 bases and 6 bases respectively, with 17 bases between them. This CDR3 is 14 amino acids long. CDR3 bases: TGTGCCAGCGACATGGCCGATTCCGTAAACATTCAGTACTTC. This gives the protein CASDMADSVNIQYF.

This clonotype was seen repeatedly, ten times or more. As DNA, the CDR3 is TGCAGTGCTAGAGAAGACAGGCCGAATGAGCAGTTCTTC. Its protein product is CSAREDRPNEQFF. V gene TRBV20-1 combines with J gene TRBJ2-1; a possible D gene is TRBD1 (6 bases). The CDR3 contains 13 residues. Per the germline V gene, CDR1 is DFQATT and CDR2 is SNEGSKA (reference sequence). V lost 0 bases to trimming and J lost 7 bases, with 10 bases between them.

About this clonotype: A read error may produce the germline difference seen at one junction end. The genes are TRBV5-6 and TRBJ2-4; D is unclear. This CDR3 comprises 15 residues. Per germline, CDR1 SGHDT and CDR2 YYEEEE. CDR3 sequence (DNA): TGTGCCAGCAGCTTACGGAACTTAGCCAAAAACAGTCAGTACTTC. Translation gives CASSLRNLAKNSQYF.

This clonotype has at least ten counts. Mismatch with germline at one junction end may stem from a read error. This rearrangement joins TRBV7-7 to TRBJ2-5, with D unresolved. Germline V gene lookup returns CDR1 SSHAT and CDR2 FNYEAQ (reference sequence). This CDR3 has 13 amino acids. The CDR3 protein is CASSFGRQETQYF. Written as DNA, the CDR3 is TGTGCTAGCAGCTTTGGCCGCCAAGAGACCCAGTACTTC.

This chain links TRBV28 with TRBJ1-1, with D unclear. V lost 6 bases and J 11 bases, leaving 19 bases between the germline ends. The CDR3 runs 13 residues. Looked up from germline, CDR1 is MDHEN and CDR2 is SYDVKM. CDR3 nucleotides: TGTGCCAGCAGCCCTGGCCGCTTCTCCCGGGCTTTCTTT. The encoded protein is CASSPGRFSRAFF.

This clonotype was counted ten times or more. The chain couples TRBV20-1 to TRBJ2-3; D gene ambiguous. Trimming cost V 2 bases and J 0 bases, with 18 bases left between them. The CDR3 contains 17 residues. Germline V gene sequence: CDR1 DFQATT, CDR2 SNEGSKA (reference sequence). CDR3 sequence: CSARRAQRPVSTDTQYF. CDR3 coding DNA: TGCAGTGCTAGAAGGGCGCAGCGCCCAGTAAGCACAGATACGCAGTATTTT.

In this sample, this clonotype turned up a few times. The chain links TRBV7-9 to TRBJ2-1; 8 nucleotides line up with TRBD2. This CDR3 comprises 14 residues. Germline CDR1 and CDR2: SEHNR and FQNEAQ (reference sequence). The V segment lost 8 bases and the J segment 5 bases; nucleotides outside the gene matches: 8. The CDR3 is CASRHAGGHNEQFF. CDR3 DNA sequence: TGTGCCAGCCGCCACGCGGGGGGACACAATGAGCAGTTCTTC.